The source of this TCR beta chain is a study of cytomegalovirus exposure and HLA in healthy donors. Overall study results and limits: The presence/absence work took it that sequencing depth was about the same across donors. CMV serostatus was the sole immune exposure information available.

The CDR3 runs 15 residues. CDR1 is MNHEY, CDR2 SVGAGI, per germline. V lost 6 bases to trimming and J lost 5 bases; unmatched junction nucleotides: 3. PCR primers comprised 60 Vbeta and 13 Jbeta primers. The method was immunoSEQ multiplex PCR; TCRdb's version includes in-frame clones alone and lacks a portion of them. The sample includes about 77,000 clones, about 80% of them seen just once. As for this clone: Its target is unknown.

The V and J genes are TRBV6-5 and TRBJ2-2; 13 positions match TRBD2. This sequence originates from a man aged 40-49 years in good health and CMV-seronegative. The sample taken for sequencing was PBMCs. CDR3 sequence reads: CASRILAGGTGELFF. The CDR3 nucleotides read TGTGCCAGCAGGATACTAGCGGGGGGGACCGGGGAGCTGTTTTTT.